Listed here are 28 T cell receptor beta chains from one sample, sequenced in a study of shared clonotypes between healthy human individuals. The table came from immunoSEQ multiplex PCR; TCRdb's copy has only in-frame clones and leaves some out. The table lists about 510,000 clones, approximately 85% of them singletons, with roughly 13% in the top ten. The sequencing sample was made of PBMCs. All receptors come from a woman aged 40 to 50 in good health. Some clones in this sample may be carry-over from other donors' samples.

The chain uses TRBV6-6 and TRBJ2-1; a weak D match, TRBD2 (5 bases). The V gene lost 2 bases and the J gene lost 1 base, with 12 bases spanning the gap. The CDR3 is 16 amino acids. Germline V gives CDR1 MNHNY, CDR2 SVGAGI (reference sequence). The CDR3 loop reads CASSYPHGGSYNEQFF. CDR3 DNA: TGTGCCAGCAGTTACCCTCACGGAGGTTCCTACAATGAGCAGTTCTTC.

The chain is built from TRBV2 and TRBJ2-3, with unresolved D. Trimming left V 6 bases short and J 2 bases short, with 6 bases between. Germline CDR1 is SNHLY and CDR2 is FYNNEI. The CDR3 loop spans 12 amino acids. In nucleotides, the CDR3 is TGTGCCAGCAGACAGATCACAGATACGCAGTATTTT. Its protein is CASRQITDTQYF.

V and J are TRBV5-4 and TRBJ2-5; D is possibly TRBD1 (6 bases). The CDR3 length is 15 residues. V lost 3 bases and J lost 0, with 12 bases in between. Germline-derived CDR1 and CDR2 are SGHNT and YYREEE (reference sequence). As DNA, the CDR3 is TGTGCCAGCAGCTCAATGGACAGCGACCAAGAGACCCAGTACTTC. This encodes CASSSMDSDQETQYF.

A remark on this clone: Other nucleotide sequences from this sample produce the same CDR3. The chain couples TRBV7-9 to TRBJ2-7; no clear D gene. The germline V and J ends were trimmed by 5 bases and 1 base, with 3 bases remaining between them. The CDR3 is made up of 11 amino acids. Germline V gene sequence: CDR1 SEHNR, CDR2 FQNEAQ (reference sequence). The CDR3 here is CASSLSYEQYF. The CDR3 nucleotides read TGTGCCAGCAGCCTTTCCTACGAGCAGTACTTC.

The gene calls are TRBV27 and TRBJ2-7, with TRBD1 as a possible D gene (5 bases). The length of the CDR3 is 15 residues. From germline, CDR1 is MNHEY and CDR2 SMNVEV (reference sequence). Trimming cost V 6 bases and J 7 bases, with 22 bases left between them. The CDR3 protein is CASSPGADWSSEQYF. The DNA of the CDR3 is TGTGCCAGCAGCCCTGGGGCCGACTGGTCCTCAGAGCAGTACTTC.

The chain links TRBV7-3 to TRBJ1-2; 9 nucleotides align to TRBD1. CDR3 length: 15 amino acids. Unmatched junction bases numbered 9, after V lost 6 bases and J lost 4 bases. Germline V gives CDR1 SGHTA, CDR2 FQGTGA. The CDR3 reads CASSYDRGTFYGYTF. CDR3 sequence (DNA): TGTGCCAGCAGTTACGACAGGGGGACATTCTATGGCTACACCTTC.

V gene TRBV10-3 combines with J gene TRBJ2-4; 9 nucleotides match TRBD2. After removal of 2 bases from V and 7 bases from J, the junction contained 9 bases not matched to a gene. The length of the CDR3 is 16 residues. Germline lookup yields CDR1 ENHRY and CDR2 SYGVKD. As DNA, the CDR3 is TGTGCCATCAGTGAGGAATTAGCGGGAGCAGGGAACATTCAGTACTTC. Encoded protein: CAISEELAGAGNIQYF.

The chain links TRBV18 to TRBJ2-2; the match to TRBD2 covers 8 bases. V trimming: 2 bases; J trimming: 2 bases; junction bases outside the gene matches: 4. The germline CDR1 and CDR2 sequences are KGHSH and LQKENI. The CDR3 runs to 16 residues. The CDR3 is CASSPGGRSNTGELFF. The CDR3 DNA follows: TGTGCCAGCTCACCAGGCGGGAGGTCAAACACCGGGGAGCTGTTTTTT.

The chain joins TRBV27 to TRBJ2-7, with 12 bases matching TRBD2. Trimming removed 5 bases from V and 1 base from J; junction bases left unmatched: 3. The germline V gene has CDR1 MNHEY and CDR2 SMNVEV (reference sequence). The length of the CDR3 is 15 residues. As DNA, the CDR3 is TGTGCCAGCAGTAGACTAGCGGGAGTGTCCTACGAGCAGTACTTC. Its protein product is CASSRLAGVSYEQYF.

The gene calls are TRBV10-3 and TRBJ2-7; tentative D call: TRBD1 (6 bases). The germline V gene encodes CDR1 ENHRY and CDR2 SYGVKD. Trimming removed 0 bases at V and 5 bases at J, with 11 bases between. The CDR3 is 14 residues long. CDR3 DNA sequence: TGTGCCATCAGTGAGTCGGGGGCCGCAGACGAGCAGTACTTC. Encoded protein: CAISESGAADEQYF.

The chain has TRBV9 and TRBJ2-5; a possible D gene is TRBD2 (5 bases). The V end was cut by 4 bases, the J end by 0 bases, with 10 bases between. The CDR3 extends over 14 amino acids. In germline, CDR1 is SGDLS, CDR2 YYNGEE. The CDR3 reads CASSPPGYQETQYF. The DNA for the CDR3 is TGTGCCAGCAGCCCCCCGGGGTACCAAGAGACCCAGTACTTC.

The chain links TRBV28 to TRBJ1-5; 10 bases line up with TRBD1. The germline gives CDR1 MDHEN, CDR2 SYDVKM. V trimming: 6 bases; J trimming: 6 bases; junction bases outside the gene matches: 8. This CDR3 has 15 residues. The CDR3 nucleotides are TGTGCCAGCAGCTCCCCGACAGGGGGCAGTCAGCCCCAGCATTTT. Protein: CASSSPTGGSQPQHF.

In its sample, this clone was seen a few times. This chain uses TRBV18 with TRBJ2-3; 8 bases align to TRBD1. The CDR3 covers 13 residues. Germline-derived CDR1 and CDR2 are KGHSH and LQKENI. The ends lost 3 bases at V and 5 bases at J; junction bases unmatched: 1. The chain's CDR3 is CASSPGQGDTQYF. The CDR3 DNA reads as TGTGCCAGCTCACCTGGACAGGGAGATACGCAGTATTTT.

The chain uses TRBV15 and TRBJ2-1, with 12 bases identical to TRBD2. The V gene end was trimmed by 0 bases and the J gene end by 8 bases; junction bases not matched to a gene: 14. CDR1 and CDR2 from the germline V gene are LNHNV and YYDKDF (reference sequence). This CDR3 contains 19 residues. The CDR3 DNA sequence: TGTGCCACCAGCAGAGAAAGCTTTCTAGCGGGAGGGCTTAGCGATGAGCAGTTCTTC. This codes for CATSRESFLAGGLSDEQFF.

The chain uses TRBV5-4 and TRBJ2-5, with 12 bases that match TRBD2. The V and J ends lost 4 bases and 5 bases, in that order; junction bases with no gene match: 6. Germline V gene sequence: CDR1 SGHNT, CDR2 YYREEE (reference sequence). The CDR3 sequence is 15 residues long. CDR3 residues: CASSLAGGPGETQYF. CDR3 DNA: TGTGCCAGCAGCCTAGCGGGAGGGCCGGGGGAGACCCAGTACTTC.

This chain uses TRBV5-4 with TRBJ2-7, with 16 bases lining up with TRBD2. Germline lookup yields CDR1 SGHNT and CDR2 YYREEE (reference sequence). The junction had 4 bases not matched to a gene; V was cut back by 4 bases and J by 6 bases. The CDR3 runs to 15 residues. The chain's CDR3 is CASSRGLAGGVEQYF. In DNA, the CDR3 is TGTGCCAGCAGCCGGGGACTAGCGGGAGGGGTCGAGCAGTACTTC.

The chain has TRBV28 and TRBJ1-2; 8 bases are shared with TRBD1. V was pared by 8 bases and J by 4 bases, with 9 bases of the junction left unmatched. This CDR3 region has 14 residues. Germline values: CDR1 MDHEN, CDR2 SYDVKM. The CDR3 DNA reads TGTGCCAGCCTCCTTCCAGGGGGCCGCTATGGCTACACCTTC. This gives the protein CASLLPGGRYGYTF.

The chain uses TRBV7-6 and TRBJ2-7, with D possibly matching TRBD2 (5 bases). CDR1 is SGHVS, CDR2 FNYEAQ, per germline. V gave up 4 bases and J gave up 4 bases, with 14 bases separating them. CDR3 length: 14 residues. The CDR3 DNA reads TGTGCCAGCAGCTCCCTAGGGAGAGGTTACGAGCAGTACTTC. Its translation is CASSSLGRGYEQYF.

V is TRBV29-1 and J is TRBJ2-1; D is unclear. V was cut by 3 bases and J by 4 bases, with 7 bases left in between. The germline V gene encodes CDR1 SQVTM and CDR2 ANQGSEA. CDR3 length equals 12 residues. CDR3 coding DNA: TGCAGCGTTGATCTATTGTACAATGAGCAGTTCTTC. Translating it yields CSVDLLYNEQFF.

This chain uses TRBV5-1 with TRBJ2-3; 10 nucleotides align to TRBD2. Germline V gene sequence: CDR1 SGHRS, CDR2 YFSETQ. CDR3 length equals 19 residues. V was pared by 0 bases and J by 1 base, with 11 bases of the junction left unmatched. CDR3 amino acids: CASSLDLAGVGGRTDTQYF. Here the CDR3 DNA reads TGCGCCAGCAGCTTGGATCTAGCGGGAGTGGGTGGGCGCACAGATACGCAGTATTTT.

This CDR3 reads CASSPTGPYNEQFF. In DNA form, the CDR3 reads TGTGCCAGCAGTCCAACAGGGCCCTACAATGAGCAGTTCTTC. V is TRBV9 and J is TRBJ2-1, with a tentative D call TRBD1 (6 bases). The CDR3 runs 14 residues. The germline V and J ends were trimmed by 5 bases and 2 bases, with 11 bases remaining between them. Per the germline V gene, CDR1 is SGDLS and CDR2 is YYNGEE.

In this sample, this clone turned up a few times. V and J are TRBV7-2 and TRBJ2-1, with 9 bases fitting TRBD2. Germline CDR1 and CDR2: SGHTA and FQGNSA. The CDR3 length is 15 residues. Trimming took 3 bases from V and 4 from J; bases not matched to a gene: 4. For the CDR3, the DNA is TGTGCCAGCAGCTTTAGCGGGGGATGGTACAATGAGCAGTTCTTC. Protein product: CASSFSGGWYNEQFF. Full variable domain (missing parts from reference TRBV7-2 and TRBJ2-1): GAGVSQSPSNKVTEKGKDVELRCDPISGHTALYWYRQSLGQGLEFLIYFQGNSAPDKSGLPSDRFSAERTGGSVSTLTIQRTQQEDSAVYLCASSFSGGWYNEQFFGPGTRLTVL.

The chain couples TRBV12-5 to TRBJ2-3; TRBD1 might be the D (5 bases). The CDR3 is made up of 13 amino acids. Germline loops: CDR1 LGHNT, CDR2 FRNRAP. With 2 bases removed from V and 4 bases from J, the gap between germline ends came to 7 bases. CDR3 amino acids: CASGLTGSDTQYF. CDR3 nucleotide sequence: TGTGCTAGTGGTTTGACAGGCTCAGATACGCAGTATTTT.

This chain connects TRBV7-3 to TRBJ1-6; a possible D gene is TRBD1 (6 bases). CDR1 SGHTA and CDR2 FQGTGA come from the germline V gene. Trimming took off 5 bases at V and 10 bases at J, with 21 bases between the two ends. The length of the CDR3 is 16 residues. CDR3 loop: CASSRGAGTTGSPLHF. For the CDR3, the DNA is TGTGCCAGCAGCCGGGGGGCAGGGACGACTGGGTCACCCCTCCACTTT.

The count of this clone is one. The V gene is TRBV6-1, the J gene TRBJ2-3; D remains ambiguous. Germline CDR1 and CDR2: MNHNS and SASEGT. The CDR3 totals 14 residues. V was clipped by 5 bases and J by 2 bases, with 11 bases between them. The CDR3 region has the DNA TGTGCCAGCAGTCGGATTAGCCCCACAGATACGCAGTATTTT. Translated, it gives CASSRISPTDTQYF.

This clone was observed a handful of times. The chain recombines TRBV30 with TRBJ2-1; 8 bases are a match to TRBD2. This CDR3 has 14 residues. From germline, CDR1 is GTSNPN and CDR2 SVGIG (reference sequence). Trimming cost V 4 bases and J 3 bases; bases outside gene matches: 5. CDR3: CAWTGGSYYNEQFF. CDR3 in DNA: TGTGCCTGGACGGGGGGGAGTTACTACAATGAGCAGTTCTTC.

The chain is built from TRBV11-2 and TRBJ2-1, with D possibly matching TRBD2 (5 bases). Germline V lookup: CDR1 SGHAT, CDR2 FQNNGV. V was cut by 3 bases and J by 8 bases, with 14 bases left in between. CDR3 size: 14 residues. The CDR3 nucleotides are TGTGCCAGCAGCTTCGTTGCGGGTAGGGATGAGCAGTTCTTC. Amino acid sequence: CASSFVAGRDEQFF.

Details on this clone: Different DNA sequences within this sample yield the same CDR3. The J gene is TRBJ1-3, the V gene TRBV9; a possible D gene is TRBD1 (5 bases). CDR1 is SGDLS, CDR2 YYNGEE, per germline. This CDR3 region has 14 residues. Deletions cut 2 bases from V and 4 bases from J, with 10 bases between. Here the CDR3 reads CASSVGTSGNTIYF. Written as DNA, the CDR3 is TGTGCCAGCAGCGTGGGGACGTCGGGAAACACCATATATTTT.